The present T cell receptor (beta chain) was sequenced within a study of CD8 T cells in ankylosing spondylitis. Regarding the study as a whole: Ankylosing spondylitis blood appeared to carry a characteristic TCR beta motif of fewer than 10 highly homologous variants.

A note on this clonotype: Its antigen is unidentified. The junction shows a germline mismatch at one end, possibly a read error.

The CDR3 has 13 amino acids. CDR1 is KGHDR and CDR2 is SFDVKD in the germline V gene. The authors made TCR beta libraries by quantitative 5'-RACE with molecular barcodes. TCRdb re-derived calls from the 5' RACE reads in MiXCR, one entry per CDR3 protein. Altogether 400,000 or so distinct CDR3 sequences are present, about 25% being singletons, with the ten largest covering 0.89%. The sample comprised blood, either unsorted or a sorted T cell fraction (not recorded which). The source is a male donor with ankylosing spondylitis. This chain connects TRBV24-1 to TRBJ2-1; tentatively, D is TRBD1 or TRBD2 (5 bases each). CDR3 sequence: CATSDWGTDELLF. In nucleotides, the CDR3 is TGTGCCACCAGTGACTGGGGGACGGACGAGCTGCTCTTC.